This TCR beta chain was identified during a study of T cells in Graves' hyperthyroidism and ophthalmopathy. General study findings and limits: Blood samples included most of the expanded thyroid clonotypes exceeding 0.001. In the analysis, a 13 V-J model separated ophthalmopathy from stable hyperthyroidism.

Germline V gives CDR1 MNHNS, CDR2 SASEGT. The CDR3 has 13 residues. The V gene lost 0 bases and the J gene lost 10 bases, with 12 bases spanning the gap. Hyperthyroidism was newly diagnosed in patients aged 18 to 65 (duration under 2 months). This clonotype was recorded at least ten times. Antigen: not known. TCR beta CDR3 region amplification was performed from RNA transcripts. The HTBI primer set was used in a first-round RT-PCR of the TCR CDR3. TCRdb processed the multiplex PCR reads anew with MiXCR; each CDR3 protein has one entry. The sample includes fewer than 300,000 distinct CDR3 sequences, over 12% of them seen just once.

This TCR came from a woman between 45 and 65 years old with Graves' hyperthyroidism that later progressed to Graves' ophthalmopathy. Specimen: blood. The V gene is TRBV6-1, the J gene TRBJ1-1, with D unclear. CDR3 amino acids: CASSEAVRAAAFF. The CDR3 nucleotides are TGTGCCAGCAGTGAAGCGGTGAGGGCCGCAGCTTTCTTT.